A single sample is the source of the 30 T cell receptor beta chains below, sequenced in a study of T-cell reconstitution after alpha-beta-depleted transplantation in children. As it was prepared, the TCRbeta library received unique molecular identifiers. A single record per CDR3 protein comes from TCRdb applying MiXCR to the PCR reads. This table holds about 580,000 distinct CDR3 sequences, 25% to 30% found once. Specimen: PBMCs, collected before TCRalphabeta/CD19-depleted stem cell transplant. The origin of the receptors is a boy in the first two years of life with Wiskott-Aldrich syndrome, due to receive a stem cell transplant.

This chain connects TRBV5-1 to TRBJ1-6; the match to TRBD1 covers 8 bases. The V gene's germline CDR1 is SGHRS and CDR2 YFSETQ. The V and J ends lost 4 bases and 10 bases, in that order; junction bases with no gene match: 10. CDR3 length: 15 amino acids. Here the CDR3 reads CASSLGTGRGSPLHF. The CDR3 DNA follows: TGCGCCAGCAGCCTCGGGACAGGAAGAGGGTCACCCCTCCACTTT.

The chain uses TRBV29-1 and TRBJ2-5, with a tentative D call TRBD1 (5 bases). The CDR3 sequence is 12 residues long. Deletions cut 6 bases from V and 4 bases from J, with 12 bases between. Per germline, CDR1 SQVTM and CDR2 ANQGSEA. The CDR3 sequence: CSVGPGGETQYF. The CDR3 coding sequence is TGCAGCGTGGGGCCGGGCGGAGAGACCCAGTACTTC.

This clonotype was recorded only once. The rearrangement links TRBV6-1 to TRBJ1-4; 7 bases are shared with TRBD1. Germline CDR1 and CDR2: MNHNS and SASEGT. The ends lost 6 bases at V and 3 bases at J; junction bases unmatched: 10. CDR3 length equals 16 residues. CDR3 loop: CASRPHTGTANEKLFF. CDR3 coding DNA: TGTGCCAGCAGACCTCACACCGGGACAGCTAATGAAAAACTGTTTTTT.

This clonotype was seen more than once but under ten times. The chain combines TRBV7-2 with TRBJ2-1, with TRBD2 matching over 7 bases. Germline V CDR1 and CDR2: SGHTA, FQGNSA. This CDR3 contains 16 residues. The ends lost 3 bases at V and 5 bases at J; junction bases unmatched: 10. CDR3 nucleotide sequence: TGTGCCAGCAGCTTTTTCCTCCTAGCGGCCCACAATGAGCAGTTCTTC. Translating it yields CASSFFLLAAHNEQFF.

CDR3 in DNA: TGCAGTGCGGAGAGGGAAGGCCAAGAGACCCAGTACTTC. It translates to CSAEREGQETQYF. The rearrangement links TRBV20-1 to TRBJ2-5, with D maybe TRBD2 (5 bases). Looked up from germline, CDR1 is DFQATT and CDR2 is SNEGSKA (reference sequence). CDR3 size: 13 residues. The V gene lost 6 bases and the J gene lost 1 base, with 12 bases spanning the gap.

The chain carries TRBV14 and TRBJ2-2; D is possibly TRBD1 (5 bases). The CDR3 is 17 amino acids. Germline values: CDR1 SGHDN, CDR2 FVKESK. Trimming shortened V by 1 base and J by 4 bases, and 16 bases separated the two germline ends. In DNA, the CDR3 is TGTGCCAGCAGCCAAGTAGTTGGGTTTACAGGCACCGGGGAGCTGTTTTTT. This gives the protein CASSQVVGFTGTGELFF.

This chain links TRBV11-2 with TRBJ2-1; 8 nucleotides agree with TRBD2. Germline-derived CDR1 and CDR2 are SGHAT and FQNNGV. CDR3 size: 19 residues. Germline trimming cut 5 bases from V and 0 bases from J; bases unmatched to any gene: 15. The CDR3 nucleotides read TGTGCCAGCAGCCTTACGGGGTCCGGGAGGGCCCTCTCCTACAATGAGCAGTTCTTC. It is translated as CASSLTGSGRALSYNEQFF.

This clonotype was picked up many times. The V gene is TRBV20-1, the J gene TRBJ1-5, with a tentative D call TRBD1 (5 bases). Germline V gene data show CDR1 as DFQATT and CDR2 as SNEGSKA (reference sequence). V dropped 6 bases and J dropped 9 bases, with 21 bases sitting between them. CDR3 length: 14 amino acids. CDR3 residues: CSAISEGLRWPQHF. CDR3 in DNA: TGCAGTGCCATATCCGAGGGGCTGAGATGGCCCCAGCATTTT.

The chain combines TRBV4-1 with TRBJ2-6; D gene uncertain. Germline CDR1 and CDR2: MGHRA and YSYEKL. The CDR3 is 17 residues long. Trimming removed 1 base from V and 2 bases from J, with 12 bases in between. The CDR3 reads CASSQVFRKTGANVLTF. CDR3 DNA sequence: TGCGCCAGCAGCCAAGTTTTTCGGAAGACTGGGGCCAACGTCCTGACTTTC.

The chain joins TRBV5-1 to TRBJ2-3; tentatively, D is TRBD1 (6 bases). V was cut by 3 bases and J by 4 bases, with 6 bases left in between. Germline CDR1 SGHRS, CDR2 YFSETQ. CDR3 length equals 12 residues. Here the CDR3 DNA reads TGCGCCAGCAGCTGGACAGCAGATACGCAGTATTTT. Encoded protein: CASSWTADTQYF.

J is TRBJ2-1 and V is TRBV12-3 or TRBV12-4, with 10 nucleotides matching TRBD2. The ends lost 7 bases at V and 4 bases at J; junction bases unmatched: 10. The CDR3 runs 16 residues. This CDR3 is CASTNPSGRSYNEQFF. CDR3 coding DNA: TGTGCCAGCACAAACCCTAGCGGGAGATCGTACAATGAGCAGTTCTTC.

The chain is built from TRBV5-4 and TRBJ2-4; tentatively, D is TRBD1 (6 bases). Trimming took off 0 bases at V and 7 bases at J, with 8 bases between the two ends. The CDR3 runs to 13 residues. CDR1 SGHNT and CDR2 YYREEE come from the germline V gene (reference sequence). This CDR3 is CASSLEQGNIQYF. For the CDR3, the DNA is TGTGCCAGCAGCTTGGAACAGGGCAACATTCAGTACTTC.

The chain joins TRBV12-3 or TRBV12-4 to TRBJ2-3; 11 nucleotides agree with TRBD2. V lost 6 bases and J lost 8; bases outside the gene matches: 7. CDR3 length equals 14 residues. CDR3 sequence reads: CASSPTSGSGTQYF. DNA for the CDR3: TGTGCCAGCAGCCCTACTAGCGGGAGCGGTACGCAGTATTTT.

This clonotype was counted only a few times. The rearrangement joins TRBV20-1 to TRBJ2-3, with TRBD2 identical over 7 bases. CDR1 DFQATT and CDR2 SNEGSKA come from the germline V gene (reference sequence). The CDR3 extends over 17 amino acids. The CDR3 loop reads CRAAAASGGWSTDTQYF. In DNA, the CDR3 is TGCAGGGCCGCGGCGGCTAGCGGTGGCTGGAGCACAGATACGCAGTATTTT.

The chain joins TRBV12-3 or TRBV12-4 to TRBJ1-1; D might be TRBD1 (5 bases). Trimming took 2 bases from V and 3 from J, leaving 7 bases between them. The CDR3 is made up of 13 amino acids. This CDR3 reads CASSLQGHTEAFF. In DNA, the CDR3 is TGTGCCAGCAGTTTACAGGGACACACTGAAGCTTTCTTT.

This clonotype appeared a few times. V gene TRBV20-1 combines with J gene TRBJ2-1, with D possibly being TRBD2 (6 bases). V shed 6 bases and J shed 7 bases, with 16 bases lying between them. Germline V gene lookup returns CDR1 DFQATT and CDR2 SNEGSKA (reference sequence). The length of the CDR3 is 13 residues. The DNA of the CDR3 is TGCAGTGCCCGTCGGGGGATAGAAAATGAGCAGTTCTTC. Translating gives CSARRGIENEQFF.

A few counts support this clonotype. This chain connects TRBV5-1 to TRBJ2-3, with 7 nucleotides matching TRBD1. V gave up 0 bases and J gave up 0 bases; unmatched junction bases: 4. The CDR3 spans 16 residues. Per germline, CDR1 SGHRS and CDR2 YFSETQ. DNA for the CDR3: TGCGCCAGCAGCTTGGGACAGGGTCCAAGCACAGATACGCAGTATTTT. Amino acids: CASSLGQGPSTDTQYF.

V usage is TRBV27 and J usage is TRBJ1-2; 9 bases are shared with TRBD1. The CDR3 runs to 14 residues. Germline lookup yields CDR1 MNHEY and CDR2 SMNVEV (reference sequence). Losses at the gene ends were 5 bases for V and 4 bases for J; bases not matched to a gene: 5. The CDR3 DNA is TGTGCCAGCAGTAACAGGGGGCGAGGCTATGGCTACACCTTC. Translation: CASSNRGRGYGYTF.

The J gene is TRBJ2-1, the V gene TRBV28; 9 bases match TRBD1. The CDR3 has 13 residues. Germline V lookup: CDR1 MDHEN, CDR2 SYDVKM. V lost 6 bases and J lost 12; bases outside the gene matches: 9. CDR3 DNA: TGTGCCAGCAGCACCGGGACAGGGCGGGGGCAGTTCTTC. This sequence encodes CASSTGTGRGQFF.

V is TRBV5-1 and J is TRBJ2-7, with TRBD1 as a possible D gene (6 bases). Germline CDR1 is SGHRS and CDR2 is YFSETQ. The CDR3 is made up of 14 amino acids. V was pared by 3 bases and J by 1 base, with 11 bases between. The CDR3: CASSSNRVSYEQYF. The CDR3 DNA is TGCGCCAGCAGCTCGAACAGGGTTTCCTACGAGCAGTACTTC.

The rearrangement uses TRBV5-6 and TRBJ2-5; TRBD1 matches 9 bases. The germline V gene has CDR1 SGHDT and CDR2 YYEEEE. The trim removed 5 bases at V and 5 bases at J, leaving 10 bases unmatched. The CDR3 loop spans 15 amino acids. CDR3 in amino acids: CASSFGQGSGETQYF. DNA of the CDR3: TGTGCCAGCAGTTTTGGACAGGGGTCCGGCGAGACCCAGTACTTC.

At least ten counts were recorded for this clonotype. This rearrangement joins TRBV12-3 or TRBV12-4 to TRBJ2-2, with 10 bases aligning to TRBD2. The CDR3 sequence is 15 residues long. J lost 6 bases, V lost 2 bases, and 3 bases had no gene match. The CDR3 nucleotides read TGTGCCAGCAGTTTACTAGCGGGAGAGGCCGGGGAGCTGTTTTTT. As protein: CASSLLAGEAGELFF.

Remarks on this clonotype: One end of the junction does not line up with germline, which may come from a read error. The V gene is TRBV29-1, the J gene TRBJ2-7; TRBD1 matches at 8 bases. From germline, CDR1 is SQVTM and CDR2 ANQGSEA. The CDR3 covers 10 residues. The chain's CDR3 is CSVELEDRVF. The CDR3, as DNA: TGCAGCGTTGAGTTGGAGGACAGGGTCTTC.

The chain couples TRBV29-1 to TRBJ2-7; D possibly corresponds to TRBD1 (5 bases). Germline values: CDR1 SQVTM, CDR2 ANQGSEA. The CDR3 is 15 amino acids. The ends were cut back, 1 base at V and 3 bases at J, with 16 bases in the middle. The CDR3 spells CSVEGPGAGRYEQYF. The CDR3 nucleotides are TGCAGCGTTGAAGGACCTGGGGCCGGCCGCTACGAGCAGTACTTC.

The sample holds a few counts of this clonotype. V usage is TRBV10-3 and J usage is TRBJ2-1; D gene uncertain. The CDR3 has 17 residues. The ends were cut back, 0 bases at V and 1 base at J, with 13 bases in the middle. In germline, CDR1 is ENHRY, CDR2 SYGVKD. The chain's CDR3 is CAISESEFSNSYNEQFF. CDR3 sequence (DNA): TGTGCCATCAGTGAGTCGGAGTTTAGTAATTCCTACAATGAGCAGTTCTTC.

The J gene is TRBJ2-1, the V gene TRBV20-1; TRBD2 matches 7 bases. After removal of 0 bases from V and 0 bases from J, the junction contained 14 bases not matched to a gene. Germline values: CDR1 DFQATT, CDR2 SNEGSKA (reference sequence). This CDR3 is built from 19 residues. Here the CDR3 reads CSARDREAPWGGSYNEQFF. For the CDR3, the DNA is TGCAGTGCTAGAGATAGGGAGGCCCCTTGGGGGGGCTCCTACAATGAGCAGTTCTTC.

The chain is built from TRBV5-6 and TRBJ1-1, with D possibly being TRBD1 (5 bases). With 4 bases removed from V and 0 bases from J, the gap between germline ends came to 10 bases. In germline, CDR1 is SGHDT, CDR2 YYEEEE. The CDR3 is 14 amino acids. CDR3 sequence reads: CASSRGLMNTEAFF. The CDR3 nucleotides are TGTGCCAGCAGCCGGGGACTGATGAACACTGAAGCTTTCTTT.

The CDR3 DNA follows: TGTGCCAGCAGTGACCGGGACCTCCTCACAGATACGCAGTATTTT. This gives the protein CASSDRDLLTDTQYF. V is TRBV2 and J is TRBJ2-3, with D perhaps TRBD1 or TRBD2 (5 bases each). V was shortened by 3 bases and J by 2 bases, with 12 bases between the two germline ends. The CDR3 length is 15 residues. Germline CDR1 SNHLY, CDR2 FYNNEI.

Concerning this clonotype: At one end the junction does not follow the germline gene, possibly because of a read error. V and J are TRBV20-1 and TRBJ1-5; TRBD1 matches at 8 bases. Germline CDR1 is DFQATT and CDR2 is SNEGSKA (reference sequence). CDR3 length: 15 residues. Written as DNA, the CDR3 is TGCTGTGCTGTACCGGGACAGGCTAGGAATCAGCCCCAGCATTTT. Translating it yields CCAVPGQARNQPQHF.

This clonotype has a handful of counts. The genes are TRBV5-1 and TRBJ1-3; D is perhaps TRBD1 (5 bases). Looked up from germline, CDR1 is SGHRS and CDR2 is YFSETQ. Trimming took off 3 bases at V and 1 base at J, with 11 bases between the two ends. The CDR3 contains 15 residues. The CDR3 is CASSWDGRSGNTIYF. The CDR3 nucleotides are TGCGCCAGCAGCTGGGACGGCCGATCTGGAAACACCATATATTTT.